The rows below give T cell receptor beta chains drawn from one sample of a study of PD-1 blockade in classical Hodgkin lymphoma. Data came from immunoSEQ multiplex PCR; TCRdb stores just in-frame clones and leaves some out. The sample consists of 70,000 or so clones, roughly 92% of them appearing once. Specimen: peripheral blood mononuclear cells (PBMCs). The receptor set was obtained from a human donor with classical Hodgkin lymphoma. CDR3s include the opening cysteine and the closing phenylalanine or tryptophan. A D gene is named only where the DNA matches it firmly.

V gene	D gene	CDR3 length	J gene	CDR3 protein
TRBV11-2	.	14	TRBJ1-4	CASSFRETGRKLFF
TRBV5-4	TRBD1	15	TRBJ2-7	CASSFPPGQGDEQYF
TRBV7-6	.	15	TRBJ1-4	CASNPGIGANEKLFF
TRBV9	.	17	TRBJ1-6	CASSVVVWRGDNSPLHF
TRBV13	.	13	TRBJ2-7	CASSFQGTHEQYF
TRBV19	TRBD1	15	TRBJ2-3	CASSIWTGAPDTQYF
TRBV10-3	.	12	TRBJ2-7	CAISESYYEQYF
TRBV12-5	.	13	TRBJ2-1	CASGETSMHEQFF
TRBV5-1	.	15	TRBJ1-1	CASSLVGGRNTEAFF
TRBV19	TRBD1	18	TRBJ1-4	CASSIRHRGASTNEKLFF
TRBV9	TRBD2	16	TRBJ2-5	CASSITSAIPRETQYF
TRBV11-2	TRBD2	16	TRBJ2-3	CASSLSSGGTRDTQYF
TRBV9	.	14	TRBJ2-7	CASSPGILTYEQYF
TRBV18	.	14	TRBJ1-5	CASSPLDRNQPQHF
TRBV28	.	14	TRBJ1-2	CASSSYGRNYGYTF
TRBV15	.	16	TRBJ2-3	CATSSYVSGGTDTQYF
TRBV5-1	.	15	TRBJ2-6	CASSSQGSGANVLTF
TRBV19	TRBD2	15	TRBJ2-5	CASSLGLGSVETQYF
TRBV28	TRBD2	14	TRBJ2-3	CASKSGRVVDTQYF
TRBV7-9	TRBD1	13	TRBJ1-1	CASSGTGSTEAFF
TRBV19	.	15	TRBJ2-1	CASRVAGSSYNEQFF
TRBV4-2	.	19	TRBJ2-4	CASSSVGGNSFRAKNIQYF
TRBV7-9	.	14	TRBJ1-2	CASRTGGNWNGYTF
TRBV10-3	TRBD2	18	TRBJ2-7	CAIRQTSGSESDAYEQYF
TRBV9	.	16	TRBJ1-3	CASSVDPSSSGNTIYF
TRBV2	.	15	TRBJ2-7	CASKGSLGRSYEQYF
TRBV5-1	TRBD1	14	TRBJ2-5	CASSLEDRTQLQYF
TRBV2	.	13	TRBJ2-7	CASRQDYLYEQYF
TRBV18	TRBD1	14	TRBJ2-3	CASSPGQGLDTQYF
TRBV9	.	14	TRBJ2-1	CASSLGPLYNEQFF
TRBV11-1	.	13	TRBJ1-1	CASSLPHSGEAFF
TRBV5-1	TRBD2	17	TRBJ2-7	CASSLGPGGLANYEQYF
TRBV4-3	.	16	TRBJ1-5	CASSQERGYSNQPQHF
TRBV5-1	TRBD1	13	TRBJ1-1	CASSRTGGTEAFF
TRBV7-6	.	15	TRBJ1-2	CASSTLGTLGRGYTF
TRBV14	.	14	TRBJ2-1	CASSRLLGSDEQFF
TRBV5-4	.	13	TRBJ1-5	CASSLDTTRPQHF
TRBV6-6	.	15	TRBJ2-7	CASTTRRDTPGEQYF
TRBV7-9	TRBD1	15	TRBJ1-4	CASSLSQGVNEKLFF
TRBV28	TRBD2	20	TRBJ2-1	CASSLNTPRLAGPSYNEQFF
TRBV5-4	TRBD2	15	TRBJ2-1	CASSLGLASWNEQFF
TRBV5-1	.	14	TRBJ2-1	CASSLLSGGAEQFF
TRBV6-1	.	13	TRBJ2-2	CASSVQHPGELFF
TRBV6-5	.	10	TRBJ1-2	CASGSPGYTF